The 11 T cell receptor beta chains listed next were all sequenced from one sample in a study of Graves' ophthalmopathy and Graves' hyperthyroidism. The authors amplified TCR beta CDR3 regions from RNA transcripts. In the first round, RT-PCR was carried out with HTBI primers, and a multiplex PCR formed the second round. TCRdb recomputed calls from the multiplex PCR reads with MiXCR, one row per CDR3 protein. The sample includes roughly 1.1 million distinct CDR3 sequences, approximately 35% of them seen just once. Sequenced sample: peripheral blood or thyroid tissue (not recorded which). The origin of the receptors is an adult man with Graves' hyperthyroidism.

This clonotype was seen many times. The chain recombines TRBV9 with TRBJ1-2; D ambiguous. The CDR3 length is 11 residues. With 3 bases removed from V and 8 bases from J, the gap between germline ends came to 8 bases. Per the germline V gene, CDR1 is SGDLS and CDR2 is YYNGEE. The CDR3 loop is CASSAGIGYTF. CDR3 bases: TGTGCCAGCAGCGCGGGTATAGGCTACACCTTC.

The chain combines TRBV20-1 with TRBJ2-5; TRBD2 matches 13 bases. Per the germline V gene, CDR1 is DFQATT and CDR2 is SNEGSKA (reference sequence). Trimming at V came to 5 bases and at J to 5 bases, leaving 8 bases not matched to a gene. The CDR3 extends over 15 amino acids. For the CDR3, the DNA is TGCAGTGCTCCACAGACTAGCGGGGGGTTGGAGACCCAGTACTTC. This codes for CSAPQTSGGLETQYF.

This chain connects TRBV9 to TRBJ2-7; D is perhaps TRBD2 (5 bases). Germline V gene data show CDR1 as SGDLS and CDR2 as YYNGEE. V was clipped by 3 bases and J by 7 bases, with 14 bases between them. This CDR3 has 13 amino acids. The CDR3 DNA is TGTGCCAGCAGCGGGACTCCCGGTGGTGAGCAGTACTTC. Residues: CASSGTPGGEQYF.

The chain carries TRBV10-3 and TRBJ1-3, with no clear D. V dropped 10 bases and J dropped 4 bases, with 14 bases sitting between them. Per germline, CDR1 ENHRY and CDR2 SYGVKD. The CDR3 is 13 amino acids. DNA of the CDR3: TGTGCCACCATAAAGGGAGAGGGAAACACCATATATTTT. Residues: CATIKGEGNTIYF.

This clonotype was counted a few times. Here the CDR3 reads CASSQVRTGRNEKLFF. The CDR3 nucleotides are TGCGCCAGCAGCCAAGTAAGGACAGGGCGGAATGAAAAACTGTTTTTT. The chain combines TRBV4-3 with TRBJ1-4, with 8 positions matching TRBD1. V was pared by 1 base and J by 5 bases, with 6 bases of the junction left unmatched. This CDR3 is built from 16 residues. Germline V gives CDR1 LGHNA, CDR2 YSLEER.

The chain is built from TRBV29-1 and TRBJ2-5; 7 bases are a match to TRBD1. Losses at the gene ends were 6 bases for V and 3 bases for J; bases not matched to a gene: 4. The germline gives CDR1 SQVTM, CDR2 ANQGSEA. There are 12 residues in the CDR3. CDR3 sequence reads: CSVAGTEETQYF. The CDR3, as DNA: TGCAGCGTAGCCGGGACAGAAGAGACCCAGTACTTC.

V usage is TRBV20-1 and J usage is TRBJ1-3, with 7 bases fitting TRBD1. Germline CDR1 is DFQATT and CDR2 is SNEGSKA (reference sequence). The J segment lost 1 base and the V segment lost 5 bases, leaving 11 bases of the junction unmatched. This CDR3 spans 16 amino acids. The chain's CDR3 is CSAHRRTGLSGNTIYF. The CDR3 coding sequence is TGCAGTGCTCACCGACGGACAGGCCTTTCTGGAAACACCATATATTTT.

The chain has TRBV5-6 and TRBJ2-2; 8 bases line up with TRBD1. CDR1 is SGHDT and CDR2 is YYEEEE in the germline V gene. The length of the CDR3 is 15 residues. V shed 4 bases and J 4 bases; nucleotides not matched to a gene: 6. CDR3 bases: TGTGCCAGCAGCCGAGGGGACAGGACCACCGGGGAGCTGTTTTTT. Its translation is CASSRGDRTTGELFF.

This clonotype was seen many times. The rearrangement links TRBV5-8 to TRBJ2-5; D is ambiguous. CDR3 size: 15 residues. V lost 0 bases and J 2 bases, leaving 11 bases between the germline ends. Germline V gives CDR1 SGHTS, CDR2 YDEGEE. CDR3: CASSLGPGPQETQYF. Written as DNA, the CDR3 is TGTGCCAGCAGCTTGGGACCTGGCCCACAAGAGACCCAGTACTTC.

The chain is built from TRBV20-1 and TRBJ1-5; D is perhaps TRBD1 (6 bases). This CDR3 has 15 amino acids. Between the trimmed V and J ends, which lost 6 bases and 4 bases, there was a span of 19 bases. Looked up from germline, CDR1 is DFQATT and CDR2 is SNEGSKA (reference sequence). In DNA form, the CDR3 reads TGCAGTGCCCGAGGTGGGGGCGGGTGGAATCAGCCCCAGCATTTT. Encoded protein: CSARGGGGWNQPQHF.

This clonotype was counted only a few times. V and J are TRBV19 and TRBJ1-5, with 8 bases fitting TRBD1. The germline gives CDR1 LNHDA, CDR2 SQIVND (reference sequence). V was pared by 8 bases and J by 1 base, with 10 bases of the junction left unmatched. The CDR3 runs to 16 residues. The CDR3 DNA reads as TGTGCCAGTTCCGACAGGGGCGACACCAGCAATCAGCCCCAGCATTTT. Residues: CASSDRGDTSNQPQHF.